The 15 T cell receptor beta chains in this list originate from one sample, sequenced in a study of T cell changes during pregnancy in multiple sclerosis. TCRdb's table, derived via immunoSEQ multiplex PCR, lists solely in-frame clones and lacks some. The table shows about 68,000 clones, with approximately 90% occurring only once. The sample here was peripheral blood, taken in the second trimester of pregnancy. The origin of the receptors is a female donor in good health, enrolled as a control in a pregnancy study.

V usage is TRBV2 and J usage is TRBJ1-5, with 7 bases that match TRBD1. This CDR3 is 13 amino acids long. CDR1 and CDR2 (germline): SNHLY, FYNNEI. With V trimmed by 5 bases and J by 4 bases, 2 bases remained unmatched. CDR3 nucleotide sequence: TGTGCCAGCAGTCCACAGGGGAATCAGCCCCAGCATTTT. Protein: CASSPQGNQPQHF.

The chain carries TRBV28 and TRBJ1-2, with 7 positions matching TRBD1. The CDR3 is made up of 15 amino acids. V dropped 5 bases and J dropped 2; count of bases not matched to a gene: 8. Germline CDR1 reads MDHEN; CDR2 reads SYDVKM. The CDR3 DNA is TGTGCCAGCAGTCAAGGCAGGGGGTCCAACTATGGCTACACCTTC. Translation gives CASSQGRGSNYGYTF.

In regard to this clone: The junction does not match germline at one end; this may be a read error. Here the CDR3 DNA reads TGTGCTAGCAGTTCAGACATGAACACTGAAGCTTTCTTT. Amino acids: CASSSDMNTEAFF. The rearrangement uses TRBV7-7 and TRBJ1-1; no reliable D call. The CDR3 length is 13 residues. Germline-derived CDR1 and CDR2 are SSHAT and FNYEAQ (reference sequence).

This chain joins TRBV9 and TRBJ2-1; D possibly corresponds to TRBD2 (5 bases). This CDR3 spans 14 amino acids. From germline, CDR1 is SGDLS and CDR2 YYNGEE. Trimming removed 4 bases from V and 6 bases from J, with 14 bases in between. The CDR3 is CASSPRTDFNEQFF. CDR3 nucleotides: TGTGCCAGCAGCCCTCGGACTGACTTCAATGAGCAGTTCTTC.

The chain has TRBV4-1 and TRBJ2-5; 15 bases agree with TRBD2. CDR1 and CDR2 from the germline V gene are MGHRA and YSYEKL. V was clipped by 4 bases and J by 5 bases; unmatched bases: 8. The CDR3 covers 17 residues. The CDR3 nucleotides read TGCGCCAGCAGCCTGGGACTAGCGGGAGGAACTGAGGAGACCCAGTACTTC. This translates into CASSLGLAGGTEETQYF.

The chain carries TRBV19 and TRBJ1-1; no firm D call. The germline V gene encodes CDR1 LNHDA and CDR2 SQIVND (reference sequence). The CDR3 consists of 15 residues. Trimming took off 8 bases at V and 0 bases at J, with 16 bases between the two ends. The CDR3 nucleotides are TGTGCCAGTTATTCACCGAAACGAGTGAACACTGAAGCTTTCTTT. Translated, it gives CASYSPKRVNTEAFF.

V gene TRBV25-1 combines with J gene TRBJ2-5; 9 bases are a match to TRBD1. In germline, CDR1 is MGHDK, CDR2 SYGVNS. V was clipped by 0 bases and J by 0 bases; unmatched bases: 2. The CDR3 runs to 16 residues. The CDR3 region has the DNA TGTGCCAGCAGTGAATACGGGACAGGGAACCAAGAGACCCAGTACTTC. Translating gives CASSEYGTGNQETQYF.

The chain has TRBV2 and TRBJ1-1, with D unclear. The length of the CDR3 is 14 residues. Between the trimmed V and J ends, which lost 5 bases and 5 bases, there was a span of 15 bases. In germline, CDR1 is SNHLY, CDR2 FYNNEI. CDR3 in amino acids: CASSQTLLGTEAFF. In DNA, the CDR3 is TGTGCCAGCAGTCAGACACTCCTTGGGACTGAAGCTTTCTTT.

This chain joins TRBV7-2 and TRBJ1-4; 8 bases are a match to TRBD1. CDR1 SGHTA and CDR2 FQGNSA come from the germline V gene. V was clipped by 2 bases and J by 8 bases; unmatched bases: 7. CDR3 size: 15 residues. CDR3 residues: CASSLFQGAGEKLFF. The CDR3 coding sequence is TGTGCCAGCAGCTTATTTCAGGGGGCTGGAGAAAAACTGTTTTTT.

The DNA of the CDR3 is TGTGCCAGCAGCTTCGGCCTAGCGGGGGGTGGGCAGTTCTTC. It specifies CASSFGLAGGGQFF. V gene TRBV7-2 combines with J gene TRBJ2-1; 11 bases map to TRBD2. CDR3 length equals 14 residues. Germline lookup yields CDR1 SGHTA and CDR2 FQGNSA. Trimming removed 3 bases from V and 12 bases from J; junction bases left unmatched: 7.

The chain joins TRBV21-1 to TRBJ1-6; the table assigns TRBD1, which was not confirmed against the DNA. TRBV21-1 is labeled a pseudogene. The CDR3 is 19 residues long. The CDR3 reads CASSKGRQFPSSYNSPLHF. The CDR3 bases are TGTGCCAGCAGCAAAGGCCGACAGTTCCCCAGCTCCTATAATTCACCCCTCCACTTT.

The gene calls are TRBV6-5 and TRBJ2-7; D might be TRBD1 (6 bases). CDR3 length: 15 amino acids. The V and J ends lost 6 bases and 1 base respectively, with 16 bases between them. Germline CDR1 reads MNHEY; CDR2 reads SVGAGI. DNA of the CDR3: TGTGCCAGCAGGGGGACAAACAGTTTTTCCTACGAGCAGTACTTC. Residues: CASRGTNSFSYEQYF.

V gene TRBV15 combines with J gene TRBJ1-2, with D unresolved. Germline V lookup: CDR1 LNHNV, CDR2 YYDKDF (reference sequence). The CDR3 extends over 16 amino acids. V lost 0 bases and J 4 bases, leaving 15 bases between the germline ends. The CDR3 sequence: CATSRDLGAVVYGYTF. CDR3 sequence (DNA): TGTGCCACCAGCAGAGATCTGGGAGCAGTAGTCTATGGCTACACCTTC. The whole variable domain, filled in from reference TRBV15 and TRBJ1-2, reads DAMVIQNPRYQVTQFGKPVTLSCSQTLNHNVMYWYQQKSSQAPKLLFHYYDKDFNNEADTPDNFQSRRPNTSFCFLDIRSPGLGDTAMYLCATSRDLGAVVYGYTFGSGTRLTVV.

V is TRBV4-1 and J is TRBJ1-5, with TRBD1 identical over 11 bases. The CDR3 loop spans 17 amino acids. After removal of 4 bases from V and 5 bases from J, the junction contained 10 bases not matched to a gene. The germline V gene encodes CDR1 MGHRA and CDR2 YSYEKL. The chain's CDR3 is CASSRLTGTGGDQPQHF. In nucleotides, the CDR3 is TGCGCCAGCAGCCGACTGACGGGGACAGGGGGTGATCAGCCCCAGCATTTT.

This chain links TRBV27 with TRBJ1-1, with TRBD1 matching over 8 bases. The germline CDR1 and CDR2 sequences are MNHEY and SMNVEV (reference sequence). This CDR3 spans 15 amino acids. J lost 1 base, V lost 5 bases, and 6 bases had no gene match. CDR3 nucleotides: TGTGCCAGCAGTCGCTACGGACAGGGGAACACTGAAGCTTTCTTT. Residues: CASSRYGQGNTEAFF.